Listed below are T cell receptor beta chains from one sample, sequenced in a study of T cell responses to AZD1222 COVID-19 vaccine. Assay: immunoSEQ multiplex PCR; the TCRdb copy retains only in-frame clones and omits some. The sample yields about 110,000 clones, approximately 84% seen once. This material consisted of peripheral blood, taken on day 0 of AZD1222 vaccination. Source of these receptors: an adult in good health. CDR3s include the opening cysteine and the closing phenylalanine or tryptophan. The order of the fields is J gene, V gene, CDR3 protein.

J: TRBJ1-2; V: TRBV2; CDR3: CASIMTGALGGYTF
J: TRBJ2-7; V: TRBV4-3; CDR3: CASSQDLVLWDPYEQYF
J: TRBJ2-3; V: TRBV5-5; CDR3: CASSLAIDTQYF
J: TRBJ1-6; V: TRBV4-2; CDR3: CASSGTGGAGNNSPLHF
J: TRBJ2-3; V: TRBV5-1; CDR3: CASSPGRRGTLTDTQYF
J: TRBJ2-7; V: TRBV18; CDR3: CASSPGDSSYEQYF
J: TRBJ2-3; V: TRBV7-2; CDR3: CASSISLRPDTQYF
J: TRBJ1-4; V: TRBV18; CDR3: CASSPRAPEKLFF
J: TRBJ2-2; V: TRBV12-5; CDR3: CASGLNTGELFF
J: TRBJ1-1; V: TRBV6-2/TRBV6-3; CDR3: CASSYKGRAEAFF
J: TRBJ2-2; V: TRBV28; CDR3: CASSSSEGTGELFF
J: TRBJ2-7; V: TRBV6-5; CDR3: CASTLGGEQYF
J: TRBJ1-4; V: TRBV5-1; CDR3: CASSLGTGTTNEKLFF
J: TRBJ2-7; V: TRBV5-4; CDR3: CASSLWQGARSEQYF
J: TRBJ1-6; V: TRBV27; CDR3: CAKRAGGNSPLHF
J: TRBJ1-1; V: TRBV7-9; CDR3: CASSNRERTEAFF
J: TRBJ1-5; V: TRBV19; CDR3: CASSIHGAGVDQPQHF
J: TRBJ1-2; V: TRBV14; CDR3: CASSPDGVSGSVYGYTF
J: TRBJ2-1; V: TRBV19; CDR3: CASRAQTSGSGSYNEQFF
J: TRBJ2-2; V: TRBV11-2; CDR3: CASSSMTTGTGELFF
J: TRBJ1-2; V: TRBV6-5; CDR3: CASRRDSSYGYTF
J: TRBJ2-7; V: TRBV29-1; CDR3: CSVDGDGTYEQYF
J: TRBJ1-2; V: TRBV11-1; CDR3: CASSPQTGGSYGYTF
J: TRBJ2-1; V: TRBV6-5; CDR3: CASSYSRTGVYNEQFF
J: TRBJ1-5; V: TRBV10-3; CDR3: CAISRDDPGSNQPQHF
J: TRBJ1-5; V: TRBV6-6; CDR3: CASSYSDRGLNQPQHF
J: TRBJ1-2; V: TRBV6-1; CDR3: CASSERDNYGYTF
J: TRBJ2-4; V: TRBV2; CDR3: CAGRLIKGIQYF
J: TRBJ2-7; V: TRBV25-1; CDR3: CGTSESYEQYF
J: TRBJ2-3; V: TRBV19; CDR3: CASSTRTSGSYTQYF
J: TRBJ2-7; V: TRBV19; CDR3: CASSPLSSAGARITYEQYF
J: TRBJ1-1; V: TRBV27; CDR3: CASSFLGQSEAFF
J: TRBJ2-5; V: TRBV18; CDR3: CASSPNRGDQETQYF
J: TRBJ2-7; V: TRBV4-1; CDR3: CASSQEITTSFEQYF
J: TRBJ1-2; V: TRBV29-1; CDR3: CSVEDLGGSYTF
J: TRBJ2-2; V: TRBV19; CDR3: CASIKSVTNTGELFF
J: TRBJ1-6; V: TRBV7-6; CDR3: CASSLGYRGNSPLHF
J: TRBJ1-1; V: TRBV5-8; CDR3: CASTPNMNTEAFF
J: TRBJ1-1; V: TRBV3-1/TRBV3-2; CDR3: CASSQSGGTEAFF
J: TRBJ2-1; V: TRBV6-2/TRBV6-3; CDR3: CASSHRSGRENNEQFF
J: TRBJ2-2; V: TRBV5-1; CDR3: CASVPGLAQNTGELFF
J: TRBJ1-3; V: TRBV7-2; CDR3: CASRGQAGGNTIYF